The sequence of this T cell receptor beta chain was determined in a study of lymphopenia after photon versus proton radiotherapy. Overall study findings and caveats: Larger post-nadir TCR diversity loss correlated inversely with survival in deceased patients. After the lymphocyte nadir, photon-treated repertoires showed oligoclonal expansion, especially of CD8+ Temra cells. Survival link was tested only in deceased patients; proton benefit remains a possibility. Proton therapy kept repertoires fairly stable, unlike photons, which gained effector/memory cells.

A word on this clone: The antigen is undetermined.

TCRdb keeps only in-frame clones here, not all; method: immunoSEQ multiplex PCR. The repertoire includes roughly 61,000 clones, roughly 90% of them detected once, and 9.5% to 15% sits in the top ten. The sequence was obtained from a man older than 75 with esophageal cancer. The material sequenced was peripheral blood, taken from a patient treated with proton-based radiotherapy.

The CDR3 loop is CASSSSGTNNYGYTF. In DNA, the CDR3 is TGTGCCAGCAGCTCATCCGGGACAAACAACTATGGCTACACCTTC. V gene TRBV7-3 combines with J gene TRBJ1-2, with a possible D match to TRBD1 (6 bases). Germline lookup yields CDR1 SGHTA and CDR2 FQGTGA. The CDR3 consists of 15 residues. The germline V and J ends were trimmed by 4 bases and 2 bases, with 14 bases remaining between them.